This TCR beta chain was recovered during a study of blood T cell repertoires in COVID-19. Study-level information: Italy, Spain and the United States were the sources of the convalescent and acute COVID-19 samples. PBMCs, B-cell-depleted T cells, or T cells provided the cDNA or gDNA that made up the material.

By frequency in the sample, this clone is medium-sized. Other DNA sequences within the sample encode an identical CDR3. The Seattle patients, enrolled during active infection, were followed longitudinally. Germline values: CDR1 PRHDT, CDR2 FYEKMQ (reference sequence). The CDR3 has 14 amino acids. V lost 3 bases and J lost 5; bases outside the gene matches: 4. Authors' processing steps: Reference gene primers were amplified, and this amplification served to estimate nucleated cell counts. The data were produced by immunoSEQ multiplex PCR, yet TCRdb's version contains in-frame clones alone and is incomplete. The V and J calls and the clone size are those of that table, but D and trimming were determined from the DNA. The sample carries about 43,000 clones, approximately 90% recorded once.

The sample taken for sequencing was peripheral blood. This chain links TRBV13 with TRBJ2-7; 10 positions match TRBD1. This TCR derives from a man aged 40-49 years with COVID-19, enrolled during active disease. The CDR3 DNA sequence: TGTGCCAGCAGCTTCGGGACAGGGGAAGACGAGCAGTACTTC. It translates to CASSFGTGEDEQYF.